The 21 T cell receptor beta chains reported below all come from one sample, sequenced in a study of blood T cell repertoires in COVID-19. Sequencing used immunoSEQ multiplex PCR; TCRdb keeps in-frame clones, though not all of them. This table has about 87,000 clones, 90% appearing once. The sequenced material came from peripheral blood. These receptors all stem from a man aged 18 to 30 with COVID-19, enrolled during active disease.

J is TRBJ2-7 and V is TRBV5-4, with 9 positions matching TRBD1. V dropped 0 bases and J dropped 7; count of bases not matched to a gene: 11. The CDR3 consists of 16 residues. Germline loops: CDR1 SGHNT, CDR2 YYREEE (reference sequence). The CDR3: CASSLEWTGVGREQYF. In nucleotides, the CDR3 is TGTGCCAGCAGCTTGGAATGGACAGGGGTCGGGCGGGAGCAGTACTTC.

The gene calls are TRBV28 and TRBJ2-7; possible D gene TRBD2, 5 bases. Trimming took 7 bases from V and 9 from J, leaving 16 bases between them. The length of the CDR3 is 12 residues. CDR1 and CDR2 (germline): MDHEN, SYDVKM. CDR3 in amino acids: CASTHRAAGQYF. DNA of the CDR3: TGTGCCAGCACCCACCGGGCTGCGGGGCAGTACTTC.

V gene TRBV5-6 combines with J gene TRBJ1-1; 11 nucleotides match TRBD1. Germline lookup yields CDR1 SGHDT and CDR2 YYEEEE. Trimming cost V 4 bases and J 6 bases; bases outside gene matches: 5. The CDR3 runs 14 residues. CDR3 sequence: CASSGGQGAAEAFF. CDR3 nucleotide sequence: TGTGCCAGCAGCGGCGGACAGGGGGCTGCTGAAGCTTTCTTT.

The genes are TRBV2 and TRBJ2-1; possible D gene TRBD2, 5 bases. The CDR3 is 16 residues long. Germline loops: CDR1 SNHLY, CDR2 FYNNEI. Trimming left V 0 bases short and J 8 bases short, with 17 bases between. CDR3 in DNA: TGTGCCAGCAGTGAAGCGAGGGTTTTCGCGGGCGATGAGCAGTTCTTC. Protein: CASSEARVFAGDEQFF.

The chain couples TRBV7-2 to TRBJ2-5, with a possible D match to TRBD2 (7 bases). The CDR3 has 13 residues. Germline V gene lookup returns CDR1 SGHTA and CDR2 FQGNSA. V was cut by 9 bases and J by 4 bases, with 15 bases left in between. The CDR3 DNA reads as TGTGCCAGTACCGGGGGGCGAGGAGAGACCCAGTACTTC. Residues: CASTGGRGETQYF.

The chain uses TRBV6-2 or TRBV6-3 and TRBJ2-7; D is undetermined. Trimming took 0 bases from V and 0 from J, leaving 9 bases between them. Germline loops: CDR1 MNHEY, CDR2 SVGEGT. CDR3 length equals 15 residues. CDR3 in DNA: TGTGCCAGCAGTTACTCGGGCTTACTCTCCTACGAGCAGTACTTC. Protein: CASSYSGLLSYEQYF.

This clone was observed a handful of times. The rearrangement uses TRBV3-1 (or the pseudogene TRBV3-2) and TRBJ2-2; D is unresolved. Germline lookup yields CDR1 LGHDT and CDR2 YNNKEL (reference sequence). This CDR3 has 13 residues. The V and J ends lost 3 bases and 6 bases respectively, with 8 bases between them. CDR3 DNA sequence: TGTGCCAGCAGCCAGAGAAGTGCCGGGGAGCTGTTTTTT. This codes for CASSQRSAGELFF.

As DNA, the CDR3 is TGTGCCAGCAGCTTGCGAGGGAGGGGGGAGACAGATACGCAGTATTTT. Protein: CASSLRGRGETDTQYF. This chain uses TRBV5-4 with TRBJ2-3; D perhaps matches TRBD2 (7 bases). The V gene lost 1 base and the J gene lost 3 bases, with 15 bases spanning the gap. This CDR3 spans 16 amino acids. Germline CDR1 is SGHNT and CDR2 is YYREEE (reference sequence).

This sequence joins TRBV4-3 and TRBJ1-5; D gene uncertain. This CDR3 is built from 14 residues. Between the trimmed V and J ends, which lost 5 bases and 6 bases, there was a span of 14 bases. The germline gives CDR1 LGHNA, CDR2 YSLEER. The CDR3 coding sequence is TGCGCCAGCAGCGTCTCACGGGGTGGTCAGCCCCAGCATTTT. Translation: CASSVSRGGQPQHF.

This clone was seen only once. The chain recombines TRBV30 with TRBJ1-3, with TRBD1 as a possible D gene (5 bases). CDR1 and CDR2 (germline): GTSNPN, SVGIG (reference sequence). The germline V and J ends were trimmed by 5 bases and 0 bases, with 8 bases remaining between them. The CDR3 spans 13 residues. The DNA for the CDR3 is TGTGCCTGGCGAACAGGCTCTGGAAACACCATATATTTT. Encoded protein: CAWRTGSGNTIYF.

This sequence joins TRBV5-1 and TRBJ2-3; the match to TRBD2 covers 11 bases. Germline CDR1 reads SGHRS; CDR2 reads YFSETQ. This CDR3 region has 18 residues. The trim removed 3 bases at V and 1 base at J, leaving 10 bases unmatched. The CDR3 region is CASSSRISGRDGTDTQYF. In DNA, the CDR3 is TGCGCCAGCAGCTCACGTATTAGCGGGAGGGATGGCACAGATACGCAGTATTTT.

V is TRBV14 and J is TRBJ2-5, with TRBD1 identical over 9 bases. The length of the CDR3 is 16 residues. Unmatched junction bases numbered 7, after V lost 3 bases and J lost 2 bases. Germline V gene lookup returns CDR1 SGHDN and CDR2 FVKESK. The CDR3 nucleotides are TGTGCCAGCAGCCAGGGGGGGACAGGGAGGCAAGAGACCCAGTACTTC. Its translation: CASSQGGTGRQETQYF. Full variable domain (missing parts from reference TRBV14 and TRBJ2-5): EAGVTQFPSHSVIEKGQTVTLRCDPISGHDNLYWYRRVMGKEIKFLLHFVKESKQDESGMPNNRFLAERTGGTYSTLKVQPAELEDSGVYFCASSQGGTGRQETQYFGPGTRLLVL.

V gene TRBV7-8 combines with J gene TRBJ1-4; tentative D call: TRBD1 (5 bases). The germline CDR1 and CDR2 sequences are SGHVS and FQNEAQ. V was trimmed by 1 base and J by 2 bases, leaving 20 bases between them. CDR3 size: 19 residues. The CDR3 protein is CASSLGSPRVWATNEKLFF. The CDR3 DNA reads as TGTGCCAGCAGCTTAGGTTCGCCCAGGGTTTGGGCGACTAATGAAAAACTGTTTTTT.

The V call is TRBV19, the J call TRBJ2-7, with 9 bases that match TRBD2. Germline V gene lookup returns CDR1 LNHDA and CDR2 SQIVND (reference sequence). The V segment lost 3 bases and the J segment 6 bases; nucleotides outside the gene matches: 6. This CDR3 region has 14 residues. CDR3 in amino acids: CASSIAAGGFEQYF. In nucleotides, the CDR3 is TGTGCCAGTAGTATTGCCGCGGGAGGGTTCGAGCAGTACTTC.

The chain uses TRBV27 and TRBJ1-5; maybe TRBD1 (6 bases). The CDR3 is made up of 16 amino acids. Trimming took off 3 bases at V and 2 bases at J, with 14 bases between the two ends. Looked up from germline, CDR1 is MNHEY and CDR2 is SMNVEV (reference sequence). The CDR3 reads CASSFKGGAGNQPQHF. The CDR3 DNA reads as TGTGCCAGCAGTTTTAAGGGGGGGGCGGGCAATCAGCCCCAGCATTTT.

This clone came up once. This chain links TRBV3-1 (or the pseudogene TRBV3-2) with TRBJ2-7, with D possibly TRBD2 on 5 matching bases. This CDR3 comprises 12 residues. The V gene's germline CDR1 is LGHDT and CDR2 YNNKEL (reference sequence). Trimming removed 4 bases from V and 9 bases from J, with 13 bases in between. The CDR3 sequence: CASSPNGLMQYF. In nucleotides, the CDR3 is TGTGCCAGCAGCCCTAATGGACTTATGCAGTACTTC.

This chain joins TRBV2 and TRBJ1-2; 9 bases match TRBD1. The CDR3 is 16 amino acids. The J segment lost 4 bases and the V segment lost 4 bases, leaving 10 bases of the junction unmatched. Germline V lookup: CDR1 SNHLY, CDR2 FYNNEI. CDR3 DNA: TGTGCCAGCAGTGTAGATCCGGGACAGGGTGTCTATGGCTACACCTTC. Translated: CASSVDPGQGVYGYTF.

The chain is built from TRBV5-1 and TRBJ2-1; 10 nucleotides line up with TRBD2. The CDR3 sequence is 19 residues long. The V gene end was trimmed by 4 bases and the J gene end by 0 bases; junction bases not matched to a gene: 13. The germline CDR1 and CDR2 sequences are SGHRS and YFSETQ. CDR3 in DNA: TGCGCCAGCAGCCCAAAAGCGGGAGGGCCCCATTCCTCCTACAATGAGCAGTTCTTC. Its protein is CASSPKAGGPHSSYNEQFF.

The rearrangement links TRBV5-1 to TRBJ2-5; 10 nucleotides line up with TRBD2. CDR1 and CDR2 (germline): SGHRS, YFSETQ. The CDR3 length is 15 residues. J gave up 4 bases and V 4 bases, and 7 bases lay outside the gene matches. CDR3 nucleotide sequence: TGCGCCAGCAGCCCTAGCGGGAGTAAACGAGAGACCCAGTACTTC. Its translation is CASSPSGSKRETQYF. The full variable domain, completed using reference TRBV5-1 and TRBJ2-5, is KAGVTQTPRYLIKTRGQQVTLSCSPISGHRSVSWYQQTPGQGLQFLFEYFSETQRNKGNFPGRFSGRQFSNSRSEMNVSTLELGDSALYLCASSPSGSKRETQYFGPGTRLLVL.

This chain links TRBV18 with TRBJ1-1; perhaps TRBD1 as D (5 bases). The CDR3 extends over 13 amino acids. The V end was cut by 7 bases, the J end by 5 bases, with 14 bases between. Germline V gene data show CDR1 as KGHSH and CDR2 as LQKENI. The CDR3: CASWTSEGTEAFF. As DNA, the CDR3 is TGTGCCAGCTGGACATCCGAAGGGACTGAAGCTTTCTTT.

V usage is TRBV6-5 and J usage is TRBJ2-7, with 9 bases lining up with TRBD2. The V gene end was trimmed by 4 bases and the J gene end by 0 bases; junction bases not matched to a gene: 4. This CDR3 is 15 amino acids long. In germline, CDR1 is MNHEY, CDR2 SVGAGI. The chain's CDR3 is CASSSTGLASYEQYF. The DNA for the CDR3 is TGTGCCAGCAGTTCTACGGGACTAGCCTCCTACGAGCAGTACTTC.